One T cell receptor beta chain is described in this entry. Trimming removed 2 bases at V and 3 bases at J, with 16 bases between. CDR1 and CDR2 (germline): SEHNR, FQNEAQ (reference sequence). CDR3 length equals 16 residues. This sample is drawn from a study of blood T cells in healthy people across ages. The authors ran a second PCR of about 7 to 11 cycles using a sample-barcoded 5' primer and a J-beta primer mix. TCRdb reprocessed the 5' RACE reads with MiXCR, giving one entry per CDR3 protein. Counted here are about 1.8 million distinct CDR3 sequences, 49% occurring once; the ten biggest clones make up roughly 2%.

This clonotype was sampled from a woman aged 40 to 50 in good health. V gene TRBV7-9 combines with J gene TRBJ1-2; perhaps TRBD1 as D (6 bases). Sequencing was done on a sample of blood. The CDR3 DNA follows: TGTGCCAGCAGCTTACTCCCCCCAGGGGACTACTATGGCTACACCTTC. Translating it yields CASSLLPPGDYYGYTF.